This is a list of T cell receptor beta chains from one sample in a study of spatial heterogeneity in lung cancer. From the 5' RACE reads, TCRdb called clonotypes with MiXCR, one entry per CDR3 protein. The sample carries some 2,100 distinct CDR3 sequences, over 15% recorded once. The sequencing here drew on lung tumor tissue, taken at surgery. The receptors stem from a male donor with early-stage non-small cell lung cancer. CDR3s include the opening cysteine and the closing phenylalanine or tryptophan. Fields, in order: V gene, J gene, D gene, clone size, CDR3 DNA, CDR3 protein. A D gene is named only where the DNA matches it firmly. Rows may omit the clone size; those that give it use once, few, many or a size class.

V: TRBV18; J: TRBJ2-3; D: .; size: medium-sized; DNA: TGTGCCAGCTCACCACCGCTCGGGAGTCGCTACACAGATACGCAGTATTTT; CDR3: CASSPPLGSRYTDTQYF
V: TRBV12-3/TRBV12-4; J: TRBJ2-1; D: TRBD1; size: .; DNA: TGTGCCAGCAGTGGGACAGGTGACCACAATGAGCAGTTCTTC; CDR3: CASSGTGDHNEQFF
V: TRBV29-1; J: TRBJ2-5; D: TRBD2; size: many; DNA: TGCAGCGTTACACTAGCGGCCCAAGAGACCCAGTACTTC; CDR3: CSVTLAAQETQYF
V: TRBV7-6; J: TRBJ2-7; D: .; size: large; DNA: TGTGCCAGCAGCTTAGGGGGGCCCGTGACAGTAAATGAGCAGTACTTC; CDR3: CASSLGGPVTVNEQYF
V: TRBV20-1; J: TRBJ1-5; D: .; size: medium-sized; DNA: TGCAGTGCTATGGCCGGTGGGCAGCCCCAGCATTTT; CDR3: CSAMAGGQPQHF
V: TRBV4-3; J: TRBJ1-4; D: TRBD1; size: medium-sized; DNA: TGCGCCAGCAGCCGAGGCGACAGGGGGCTCGCTAATGAAAAACTGTTTTTT; CDR3: CASSRGDRGLANEKLFF
V: TRBV12-3/TRBV12-4; J: TRBJ2-3; D: .; size: medium-sized; DNA: TGTGCCAGCAGTTTCCAGGGCACAAGCACAGATACGCAGTATTTT; CDR3: CASSFQGTSTDTQYF
V: TRBV20-1; J: TRBJ2-5; D: TRBD2; size: medium-sized; DNA: TGCAGTGCTAGATCCCATCGAGCGGGGAGACAAGAGACCCAGTACTTC; CDR3: CSARSHRAGRQETQYF
V: TRBV5-1; J: TRBJ2-7; D: .; size: medium-sized; DNA: TGCGCCAGCAGCTTGGTAGCACCCTCGAGGGGGTTCGGAGAGCAGTACTTC; CDR3: CASSLVAPSRGFGEQYF
V: TRBV20-1; J: TRBJ2-5; D: TRBD2; size: large; DNA: TGCAGTGCTAGCGGGACTAGGGAGACCCAGTACTTC; CDR3: CSASGTRETQYF
V: TRBV7-9; J: TRBJ2-6; D: .; size: medium-sized; DNA: TGTGCCAGCAGCTTAGTCGTGCCCTCTGGGGCCAACGTCCTGACTTTC; CDR3: CASSLVVPSGANVLTF
V: TRBV20-1; J: TRBJ2-1; D: .; size: medium-sized; DNA: TGCAGTGCTAGAGGTCCTTGGACGGGAATGCTTAATGAGCAGTTCTTC; CDR3: CSARGPWTGMLNEQFF
V: TRBV29-1; J: TRBJ2-1; D: .; size: large; DNA: TGCAGCGTTGAAGATCGACCCTACAATGAGCAGTTCTTC; CDR3: CSVEDRPYNEQFF
V: TRBV12-3/TRBV12-4; J: TRBJ1-1; D: .; size: .; DNA: TGTGCCAGCAGTTTCGCGGGGGAAGGTGAAGCTTTCTTT; CDR3: CASSFAGEGEAFF
V: TRBV4-2; J: TRBJ2-7; D: .; size: large; DNA: TGTGCCAGCAGCCAAGCTGAGGGGAGCTCAGGCTCCGAGCAGTACTTC; CDR3: CASSQAEGSSGSEQYF
V: TRBV6-7; J: TRBJ1-2; D: .; size: many; DNA: TGTGCCAGCAGTTACTCGCAACCTCTACGCGGCTACACCTTC; CDR3: CASSYSQPLRGYTF
V: TRBV6-5; J: TRBJ1-2; D: .; size: medium-sized; DNA: TGTGCCAGCAGTTACGGTACCGGGCAACGCGCCTACACCTTC; CDR3: CASSYGTGQRAYTF
V: TRBV6-2/TRBV6-3; J: TRBJ2-7; D: .; size: .; DNA: TGTGCCAGCAGTTACATGGGAACTGACTACGAGCAGTACTTC; CDR3: CASSYMGTDYEQYF
V: TRBV10-3; J: TRBJ2-7; D: .; size: many; DNA: TGTGCCATCACTGGGGGAGCCGACGAGCAGTACTTC; CDR3: CAITGGADEQYF
V: TRBV2; J: TRBJ2-7; D: TRBD1; size: .; DNA: TGTGCCAGCGCGCCGGGACAGGGGGTCTACGAGCAGTACTTC; CDR3: CASAPGQGVYEQYF
V: TRBV28; J: TRBJ2-1; D: .; size: medium-sized; DNA: TGTGCCAGCACGTTGATGGCAGGGGGGGACAATGAGCAGTTCTTC; CDR3: CASTLMAGGDNEQFF
V: TRBV7-2; J: TRBJ1-1; D: .; size: medium-sized; DNA: TGTGCCAGCAGCTTAGCGGGCACGAAGAACACTGAAGCTTTCTTT; CDR3: CASSLAGTKNTEAFF
V: TRBV7-2; J: TRBJ2-1; D: .; size: many; DNA: TGTGCCAGCAGCAGTTCCGGCGTCCCTAACCAGTTCTTC; CDR3: CASSSSGVPNQFF
V: TRBV6-1; J: TRBJ1-4; D: .; size: medium-sized; DNA: TGTGCCAGCAGTGAAGGCCCGGACTTTAATGAAAAACTGTTTTTT; CDR3: CASSEGPDFNEKLFF
V: TRBV6-6; J: TRBJ2-6; D: TRBD1; size: medium-sized; DNA: TGTGCCAGCAGTTACTCTGACAGGGGTCTTTCTGGGGCCAACGTCCTGACTTTC; CDR3: CASSYSDRGLSGANVLTF
V: TRBV29-1; J: TRBJ2-7; D: TRBD2; size: medium-sized; DNA: TGCAGCGTTGGGACTAGCGGATCCTACGAGCAGTACTTC; CDR3: CSVGTSGSYEQYF
V: TRBV18; J: TRBJ2-5; D: .; size: large; DNA: TGTGCCAGCTCACCGGGCCAAGAGACCCAGTACTTC; CDR3: CASSPGQETQYF
V: TRBV11-3; J: TRBJ2-3; D: TRBD2; size: medium-sized; DNA: TGTGCCAGCAGTTCGGGACTAGCGGGAGATGAAGATACGCAGTATTTT; CDR3: CASSSGLAGDEDTQYF
V: TRBV7-2; J: TRBJ1-4; D: .; size: .; DNA: TGTGCCAGCAGCCGGGCGGCAACTAATGAAAAACTGTTTTTT; CDR3: CASSRAATNEKLFF
V: TRBV7-3; J: TRBJ2-7; D: TRBD1; size: medium-sized; DNA: TGTGCCAGCAGTAGAACCGCTGGGACAGACGAGCAGTACTTC; CDR3: CASSRTAGTDEQYF
V: TRBV20-1; J: TRBJ2-5; D: .; size: .; DNA: TGCAGTGCTAGTGGGGAATTCCAAGAGACCCAGTACTTC; CDR3: CSASGEFQETQYF
V: TRBV11-2; J: TRBJ1-1; D: .; size: medium-sized; DNA: TGTGCCAGCAGCCCTCGGGGACGGGGGACGGGCGCTGAAGCTTTCTTT; CDR3: CASSPRGRGTGAEAFF
V: TRBV20-1; J: TRBJ2-3; D: TRBD1; size: medium-sized; DNA: TGCAGTGCCAGGAGAGGGGGCGTTAGCACAGATACGCAGTATTTT; CDR3: CSARRGGVSTDTQYF
V: TRBV24-1; J: TRBJ2-7; D: TRBD2; size: large; DNA: TGTGCCACCAGTGATTTTGGAGCGGGAGAGAGGGGGCAGTACTTC; CDR3: CATSDFGAGERGQYF
V: TRBV10-3; J: TRBJ2-3; D: .; size: few; DNA: TGTGCCATCAGGGGGGAGCGGGTCCCCACAGATACGCAGTATTTT; CDR3: CAIRGERVPTDTQYF
V: TRBV30; J: TRBJ2-5; D: .; size: .; DNA: TGTGCCTGGAGCCCACCTAGGGTGGGCATGGAGACCCAGTACTTC; CDR3: CAWSPPRVGMETQYF
V: TRBV13; J: TRBJ1-5; D: .; size: .; DNA: TGTGCCAGCAGCTTGGGGAGGGCCCAATGGAATCAGCCCCAGCATTTT; CDR3: CASSLGRAQWNQPQHF
V: TRBV29-1; J: TRBJ2-5; D: .; size: medium-sized; DNA: TGCAGCGTCGGGACGAACCAAGAGACCCAGTACTTC; CDR3: CSVGTNQETQYF
V: TRBV2; J: TRBJ2-2; D: .; size: many; DNA: TGTGCCAGCAGTGGACAGGCGAACACCGGGGAGCTGTTTTTT; CDR3: CASSGQANTGELFF
V: TRBV6-5; J: TRBJ2-1; D: TRBD1; size: many; DNA: TGTGCCAGCAGTTTGGGACAGGGGAGGCCGTACAATGAGCAGTTCTTC; CDR3: CASSLGQGRPYNEQFF
V: TRBV14; J: TRBJ2-1; D: TRBD1; size: few; DNA: TGTGCCAGCAGGCAGCAGGGGGCGGACTACAATGAGCAGTTCTTC; CDR3: CASRQQGADYNEQFF
V: TRBV7-8; J: TRBJ1-1; D: .; size: few; DNA: TGTGCCAGCAGCTCCACCCTGGGGAACACTGAAGCTTTCTTT; CDR3: CASSSTLGNTEAFF
V: TRBV7-8; J: TRBJ2-3; D: .; size: many; DNA: TGTGCCAGCAGCTTAGGAGGATACACAGATACGCAGTATTTT; CDR3: CASSLGGYTDTQYF
V: TRBV20-1; J: TRBJ2-5; D: TRBD1; size: .; DNA: TGCAGTGCTAGAGATAGGGACAGGGGCACCAAGACCCAGTACTTC; CDR3: CSARDRDRGTKTQYF
V: TRBV29-1; J: TRBJ1-5; D: .; size: few; DNA: TGCAGCGTTGTACCGGGACACGGAGCGGGGCAGCCCCAGCATTTT; CDR3: CSVVPGHGAGQPQHF
V: TRBV6-2/TRBV6-3; J: TRBJ2-7; D: .; size: medium-sized; DNA: TGTGCCAGCAGTTACTCCAGGGGGGCCTACGAGCAGTACTTC; CDR3: CASSYSRGAYEQYF
V: TRBV6-2/TRBV6-3; J: TRBJ2-7; D: .; size: large; DNA: TGTGCCAGCAGTTACGGGGTTGAATACGAGCAGTACTTC; CDR3: CASSYGVEYEQYF
V: TRBV28; J: TRBJ2-7; D: TRBD2; size: medium-sized; DNA: TGTGCCAGCAGTGGTTTGCGGGAGGAAGATCCCTACGAGCAGTACTTC; CDR3: CASSGLREEDPYEQYF
V: TRBV9; J: TRBJ2-1; D: .; size: medium-sized; DNA: TGTGCCAGCAGCACCAGCTCAGGAGTCAATGAGCAGTTCTTC; CDR3: CASSTSSGVNEQFF
V: TRBV5-1; J: TRBJ2-5; D: .; size: .; DNA: TGCGCCAGCAGCTTGTGGAGTGGGGAGACCCAGTACTTC; CDR3: CASSLWSGETQYF
V: TRBV20-1; J: TRBJ2-3; D: .; size: large; DNA: TGCAGTGCGAGTCCGGACCCCTGGGATACGCAGTATTTT; CDR3: CSASPDPWDTQYF
V: TRBV28; J: TRBJ1-5; D: .; size: .; DNA: TGTGCCAGCACTGGGGGGACCGGGATCCTTCAGCCCCAGCATTTT; CDR3: CASTGGTGILQPQHF
V: TRBV4-2; J: TRBJ1-2; D: .; size: large; DNA: TGTGCCAGCAGCCAAGCGAGGGACTATGGCTACACCTTC; CDR3: CASSQARDYGYTF
V: TRBV21-1; J: TRBJ1-4; D: .; size: .; DNA: TGTGCCAGCAATCGAATGGGACAGAGAGGTGAAAAACTGTTTTTT; CDR3: CASNRMGQRGEKLFF
V: TRBV7-6; J: TRBJ2-1; D: .; size: medium-sized; DNA: TGTGCCAGCAGCTTACTAGGGGATGAGCAGTTCTTC; CDR3: CASSLLGDEQFF